One and the same sample provided the 4 T cell receptor beta chains below, sequenced in a study of T cells in Graves' hyperthyroidism and ophthalmopathy. The TCR beta CDR3 regions underwent amplification using RNA transcripts as the source. First-round RT-PCR with HTBI primers amplified the TCR CDR3 region. TCRdb ran MiXCR on the multiplex PCR reads and lists one entry per CDR3 protein. The profile shows over 500,000 distinct CDR3 sequences, about 16% of them singletons. Sequenced input: blood. The receptor set was obtained from a woman between 25 and 40 years old with Graves' ophthalmopathy.

The V call is TRBV6-1, the J call TRBJ2-5, with 14 bases fitting TRBD2. This CDR3 comprises 16 residues. The germline gives CDR1 MNHNS, CDR2 SASEGT. Trimming took 10 bases from V and 4 from J; bases not matched to a gene: 11. DNA for the CDR3: TGTGCCACTAAGACGGGACTAGCGGGAGCCCTAGAGACCCAGTACTTC. This codes for CATKTGLAGALETQYF.

This clonotype was counted at least ten times. The chain is built from TRBV28 and TRBJ2-7; possibly TRBD1 for D (6 bases). CDR3 size: 14 residues. Germline CDR1 reads MDHEN; CDR2 reads SYDVKM. V was shortened by 5 bases and J by 4 bases, with 15 bases between the two germline ends. The DNA for the CDR3 is TGTGCCAGCAGTAACCCGGGACACCCTTACGAGCAGTACTTC. Translating it yields CASSNPGHPYEQYF.

This clonotype showed up many times. The chain employs TRBV5-1 and TRBJ2-3, with 14 bases matching TRBD2. From germline, CDR1 is SGHRS and CDR2 YFSETQ. This CDR3 region has 17 residues. With V trimmed by 4 bases and J by 3 bases, 7 bases remained unmatched. The CDR3 region has the DNA TGCGCCAGCAGCCTGGGACTAGCGGGAGATCGGACAGATACGCAGTATTTT. It translates to CASSLGLAGDRTDTQYF.

Remarks on this clonotype: An end of the junction differs from the germline gene, which may be a read error. This chain uses TRBV5-1 with TRBJ2-3; 7 bases map to TRBD1. Germline V gives CDR1 SGHRS, CDR2 YFSETQ. The CDR3 has 15 residues. CDR3 sequence reads: CASSLAALGTDTQYF. The CDR3 region has the DNA TGCGCCAGCAGCTTGGCGGCTTTAGGGACAGACACGCAGTATTTT.